This is a list of T cell receptor beta chains from one sample in a study of blood T cell repertoires in COVID-19. Sequenced by immunoSEQ multiplex PCR; TCRdb stores in-frame clones only, minus some. The repertoire holds around 220,000 clones, about nine tenths seen once, with 2% to 2.5% in the top ten. Sequenced sample: peripheral blood. These receptors were taken from a woman between 50 and 59 years old with acute or convalescent COVID-19. CDR3s include the opening cysteine and the closing phenylalanine or tryptophan. The order of the fields is clone size, V gene, J gene, D gene, CDR3 protein, CDR3 DNA. A D gene is named only where the DNA matches it firmly. A clone size is listed for some rows: how often the clone was seen (once, few, many), or a class if it is expanded.

>-|TRBV6-6|TRBJ1-4|-
CASSSYSTNEKLFF
TGTGCCAGCAGTTCGTATTCAACTAATGAAAAACTGTTTTTT
>-|TRBV18|TRBJ1-6|-
CASSPDSGNSPLHF
TGTGCCAGCTCTCCGGACAGTGGGAATTCACCCCTCCACTTT
>-|TRBV9|TRBJ2-3|-
CASSGTSEQNTQYF
TGTGCCAGCAGCGGAACTAGTGAGCAAAATACGCAGTATTTT
>once|TRBV19|TRBJ2-7|TRBD1
CASSIRQGADEQYF
TGTGCCAGTAGTATCCGACAGGGGGCGGATGAGCAGTACTTC
>-|TRBV9|TRBJ1-1|-
CASGVWEGEAFF
TGTGCCAGCGGCGTCTGGGAGGGGGAAGCTTTCTTT
>-|TRBV30|TRBJ1-5|TRBD1
CAWSMSGTGDQPQHF
TGTGCCTGGAGTATGTCCGGGACAGGGGATCAGCCCCAGCATTTT
>-|TRBV7-8|TRBJ1-2|TRBD1
CASSFFEGQGSGYTF
TGTGCCAGCAGCTTCTTTGAGGGACAGGGTTCTGGCTACACCTTC
>-|TRBV11-3|TRBJ2-5|TRBD1
CASSDRAFQETQYF
TGTGCCAGCAGCGACAGGGCCTTTCAAGAGACCCAGTACTTC
>-|TRBV30|TRBJ1-3|-
CAWRPLQGVAGNTIYF
TGTGCCTGGAGACCATTACAGGGAGTCGCAGGAAACACCATATATTTT
>-|TRBV5-1|TRBJ1-2|TRBD1
CASSSAGTAYGYTF
TGCGCCAGCAGCTCGGCCGGGACAGCCTATGGCTACACCTTC
>-|TRBV7-6|TRBJ2-5|TRBD2
CASSLDSGSGETQYF
TGTGCCAGCAGCTTAGATAGCGGGAGTGGAGAGACCCAGTACTTC
>-|TRBV21-1|TRBJ2-7|-
CASSKGGASPETPPYEQYF
TGTGCCAGCAGCAAGGGGGGAGCCTCACCAGAGACTCCGCCCTACGAGCAGTACTTC
>-|TRBV18|TRBJ2-7|-
CASSPLKGPYEQYF
TGTGCCAGCTCACCTTTAAAGGGGCCCTACGAGCAGTACTTC
>-|TRBV5-1|TRBJ1-2|TRBD1
CASSLETGPYGYTF
TGCGCCAGCAGCTTGGAGACAGGGCCCTATGGCTACACCTTC
>-|TRBV20-1|TRBJ2-7|TRBD1
CSASRDRGEQYF
TGCAGTGCTAGTAGGGACAGGGGCGAGCAGTACTTC
>-|TRBV6-2/TRBV6-3|TRBJ1-5|TRBD1
CASSVWTGGFISNQPQHF
TGTGCCAGCAGTGTCTGGACAGGGGGATTTATTAGCAATCAGCCCCAGCATTTT
>-|TRBV4-3|TRBJ1-1|-
CASSQEAGRTEAFF
TGCGCCAGCAGCCAAGAGGCAGGGCGGACTGAAGCTTTCTTT
>once|TRBV9|TRBJ2-5|-
CASSPNSGKETQYF
TGTGCCAGCAGCCCCAATTCAGGGAAAGAGACCCAGTACTTC
>-|TRBV7-2|TRBJ1-4|-
CASSLVSGMSEKLFF
TGTGCCAGCAGCTTAGTTTCGGGGATGAGTGAAAAACTGTTTTTT
>-|TRBV7-9|TRBJ1-5|TRBD1
CASSSPGTGNQPQHF
TGTGCCAGCAGCTCCCCCGGGACAGGGAACCAGCCCCAGCATTTT
>-|TRBV18|TRBJ2-1|TRBD2
CASSPPGTTYNEQFF
TGTGCCAGCTCACCCCCCGGGACTACTTACAATGAGCAGTTCTTC
>-|TRBV5-6|TRBJ2-5|TRBD1
CASSGTGGGQETQYF
TGTGCCAGCAGCGGGACAGGGGGAGGTCAAGAGACCCAGTACTTC
>-|TRBV15|TRBJ1-2|-
CATSRDWAREANYGYTF
TGTGCCACCAGCAGAGATTGGGCGCGGGAAGCTAACTATGGCTACACCTTC
>once|TRBV5-4|TRBJ1-5|-
CASSSGGAQPQHF
TGTGCCAGCAGCAGTGGCGGGGCCCAGCCCCAGCATTTT
>-|TRBV10-2|TRBJ1-1|TRBD1
CASSSTGDSTEAFF
TGCGCCAGCAGCTCGACAGGGGACTCCACTGAAGCTTTCTTT
>-|TRBV6-2/TRBV6-3|TRBJ1-2|TRBD1
CASSADRGKGYGYTF
TGTGCCAGCAGTGCGGACAGGGGGAAAGGCTATGGCTACACCTTC
>-|TRBV6-5|TRBJ2-1|-
CASSYTRTAFNEQFF
TGTGCCAGCAGTTACACAAGGACTGCCTTCAATGAGCAGTTCTTC
>once|TRBV27|TRBJ2-1|TRBD1
CASSLNAGTGGYNEQFF
TGTGCCAGCAGTTTAAACGCCGGGACAGGGGGCTACAATGAGCAGTTCTTC
>-|TRBV27|TRBJ2-1|TRBD2
CASSSGLAGESAEQFF
TGTGCCAGCAGTTCGGGACTAGCGGGAGAAAGCGCCGAGCAGTTCTTC
>-|TRBV11-3|TRBJ2-3|-
CASSSAAGFTDTQYF
TGTGCCAGCAGCTCAGCGGCCGGTTTCACAGATACGCAGTATTTT
>-|TRBV9|TRBJ2-3|-
CASSPLINTDTQYF
TGTGCCAGCAGCCCCCTTATAAACACAGATACGCAGTATTTT
>-|TRBV4-3|TRBJ1-2|-
CASSQSTAGFGYTF
TGCGCCAGCAGCCAATCGACTGCGGGGTTTGGCTACACCTTC
>-|TRBV21-1|TRBJ2-1|-
CASSHTSGRPSSYNEQFF
TGTGCCAGCTCCCACACTAGCGGGAGGCCGAGCTCCTACAATGAGCAGTTCTTC
>once|TRBV19|TRBJ1-2|-
CASSINTDNYGYTF
TGTGCCAGTAGTATTAATACAGATAACTATGGCTACACCTTC
>-|TRBV30|TRBJ1-1|-
CALKRGMNTEAFF
TGTGCCTTGAAGAGGGGGATGAACACTGAAGCTTTCTTT
>-|TRBV27|TRBJ2-7|-
CATYEPASYEQYF
TGTGCCACCTACGAACCTGCGTCCTACGAGCAGTACTTC
>-|TRBV5-6|TRBJ1-3|TRBD1
CASSLLGDSSGNTIYF
TGTGCCAGCAGCTTGCTAGGGGACAGCTCTGGAAACACCATATATTTT
>many|TRBV2|TRBJ1-4|-
CASSERDPAAVKLFF
TGTGCCAGCAGTGAGAGGGATCCCGCTGCGGTAAAACTGTTTTTT
>-|TRBV5-1|TRBJ2-7|TRBD2
CASSSLAGVSNEQYF
TGCGCCAGCAGCTCTCTAGCGGGAGTCTCCAACGAGCAGTACTTC
>-|TRBV7-6|TRBJ2-2|TRBD1
CASSSYADRLTTGELFF
TGTGCCAGCAGCTCGTACGCGGACAGGCTGACCACCGGGGAGCTGTTTTTT
>-|TRBV19|TRBJ1-5|-
CASSTPVIERPQHF
TGTGCCAGTAGTACCCCGGTCATTGAGAGACCCCAGCATTTT
>-|TRBV9|TRBJ2-2|-
CASSVVAGTGELFF
TGTGCCAGCAGCGTAGTAGCCGGGACCGGGGAGCTGTTTTTT
>-|TRBV29-1|TRBJ1-2|-
CSVSGDYGYTF
TGCAGCGTGTCAGGGGACTATGGCTACACCTTC
>-|TRBV11-2|TRBJ1-1|TRBD1
CASSFRQGYTEAFF
TGTGCCAGCAGCTTCCGACAGGGGTACACTGAAGCTTTCTTT
>-|TRBV7-2|TRBJ2-1|-
CASSPERLGNEQFF
TGTGCCAGCAGTCCGGAGCGGCTCGGGAATGAGCAGTTCTTC
>once|TRBV7-2|TRBJ1-1|-
CASSPGLTNTEAFF
TGTGCCAGCAGCCCAGGACTGACGAACACTGAAGCTTTCTTT
>once|TRBV10-2|TRBJ1-1|TRBD1
CASIGTANTEAFF
TGCGCCAGCATTGGGACAGCGAACACTGAAGCTTTCTTT
>-|TRBV27|TRBJ1-4|TRBD1
CASSSTGVEEKLFF
TGCGCCAGCAGTTCAACAGGGGTGGAAGAAAAACTGTTTTTT
>-|TRBV7-2|TRBJ1-1|-
CASSLDRTLNTEAFF
TGTGCCAGCAGCTTAGATCGGACACTGAACACTGAAGCTTTCTTT
>-|TRBV3-1/TRBV3-2|TRBJ2-1|-
CASSQARNEQFF
TGTGCCAGCAGCCAAGCGCGGAATGAGCAGTTCTTC
>-|TRBV18|TRBJ2-4|-
CASSPPEGNIQYF
TGTGCCAGCTCACCACCGGAGGGAAACATTCAGTACTTC
>-|TRBV5-6|TRBJ1-1|TRBD1
CASSLPGTGVNTEAFF
TGTGCCAGCAGCTTACCCGGGACAGGGGTCAACACTGAAGCTTTCTTT
>-|TRBV6-5|TRBJ2-5|TRBD1
CASSLGPGQQETQYF
TGTGCCAGCAGCCTAGGGCCGGGACAGCAAGAGACCCAGTACTTC
>-|TRBV7-9|TRBJ1-2|-
CASSEQSYGYTF
TGTGCCAGCAGCGAACAGAGCTATGGCTACACCTTC
>-|TRBV5-6|TRBJ1-1|-
CASSLEGSGTEAFF
TGTGCCAGCAGCTTGGAGGGGTCGGGCACTGAAGCTTTCTTT
>once|TRBV19|TRBJ1-3|-
CASIGLLGDPGNTIYF
TGTGCCAGTATCGGTCTTTTGGGAGATCCTGGAAACACCATATATTTT